This T cell receptor beta chain was sequenced for a study of shared clonotypes between healthy human individuals. Overall study: For every donor, three CD4 naive, three CD4 memory, two CD8 naive and one CD8 memory plates were used.

About this clone itself: The same CDR3 also results from other DNA sequences found in this sample.

Some clones are missing from TCRdb's copy, which holds only in-frame ones; the method was immunoSEQ multiplex PCR. Of 550,000 to 650,000 clones in the sample, 90% to 97% were seen once. Terminally differentiated effector memory CD45RA+ cells were left out of the naive CD8 fraction, which was CD45RO-negative and positively selected for CCR7. The sequence came from a woman aged 30 to 39 in good health. The source material was naive CD8+ T cells sorted from blood.

CDR3 amino acids: CASSIGQNTGELFF. The CDR3 DNA sequence: TGTGCCAGTAGTATAGGGCAGAACACCGGGGAGCTGTTTTTT. The chain has TRBV19 and TRBJ2-2; D ambiguous. The CDR3 has 14 amino acids. Trimming took off 1 base at V and 1 base at J, with 4 bases between the two ends. Germline V lookup: CDR1 LNHDA, CDR2 SQIVND (reference sequence).